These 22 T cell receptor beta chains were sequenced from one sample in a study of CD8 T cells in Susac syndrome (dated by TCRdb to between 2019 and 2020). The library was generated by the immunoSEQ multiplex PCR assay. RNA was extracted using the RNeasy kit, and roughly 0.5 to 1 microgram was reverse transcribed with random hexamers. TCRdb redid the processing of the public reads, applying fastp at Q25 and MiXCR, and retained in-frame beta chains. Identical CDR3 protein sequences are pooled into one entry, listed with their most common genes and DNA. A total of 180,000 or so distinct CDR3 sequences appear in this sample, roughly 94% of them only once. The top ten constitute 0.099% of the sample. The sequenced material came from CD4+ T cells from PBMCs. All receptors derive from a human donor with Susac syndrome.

CDR3 loop: CSAEPGRAYEQYF. CDR3 sequence (DNA): TGCAGTGCCGAGCCGGGCAGGGCCTACGAGCAGTACTTC. V is TRBV20-1 and J is TRBJ2-7, with D maybe TRBD1 (5 bases). The length of the CDR3 is 13 residues. With 6 bases removed from V and 2 bases from J, the gap between germline ends came to 14 bases. CDR1 and CDR2 (germline): DFQATT, SNEGSKA (reference sequence).

CDR3 sequence: CATSDLSGTAHNEQFF. CDR3 coding DNA: TGTGCCACCAGTGATTTGAGCGGGACAGCTCACAATGAGCAGTTCTTC. The chain couples TRBV24-1 to TRBJ2-1; D is tentatively TRBD1 or TRBD2 (7 bases each). CDR1 is KGHDR, CDR2 SFDVKD, per germline. This CDR3 is built from 16 residues. Trimming removed 0 bases at V and 5 bases at J, with 13 bases between.

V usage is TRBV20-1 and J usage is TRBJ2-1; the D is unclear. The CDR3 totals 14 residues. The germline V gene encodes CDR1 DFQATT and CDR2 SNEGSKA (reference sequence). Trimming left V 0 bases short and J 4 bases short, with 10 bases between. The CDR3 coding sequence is TGCAGTGCTAGAGATCCGGGCGGTTACAATGAGCAGTTCTTC. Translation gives CSARDPGGYNEQFF.

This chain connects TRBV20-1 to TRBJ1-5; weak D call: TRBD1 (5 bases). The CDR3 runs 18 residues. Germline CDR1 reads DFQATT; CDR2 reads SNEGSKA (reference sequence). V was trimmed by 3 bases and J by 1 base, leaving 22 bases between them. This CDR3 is CSASRRLSGTGSNQPQHF. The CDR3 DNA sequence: TGCAGTGCTAGTAGGAGGCTGAGTGGGACCGGGAGCAATCAGCCCCAGCATTTT.

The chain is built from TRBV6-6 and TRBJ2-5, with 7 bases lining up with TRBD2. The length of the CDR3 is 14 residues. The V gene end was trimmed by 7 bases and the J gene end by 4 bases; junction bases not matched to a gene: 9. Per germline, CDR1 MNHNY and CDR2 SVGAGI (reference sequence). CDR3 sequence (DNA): TGTGCCAGCAAAGGGGCGGGAGAGGTAGAGACCCAGTACTTC. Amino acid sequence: CASKGAGEVETQYF.

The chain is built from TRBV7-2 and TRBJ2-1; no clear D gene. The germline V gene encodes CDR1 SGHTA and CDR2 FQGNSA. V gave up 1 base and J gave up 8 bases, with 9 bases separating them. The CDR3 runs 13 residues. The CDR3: CASSLGTFDEQFF. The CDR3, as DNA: TGTGCCAGCAGCTTAGGTACCTTTGATGAGCAGTTCTTC.

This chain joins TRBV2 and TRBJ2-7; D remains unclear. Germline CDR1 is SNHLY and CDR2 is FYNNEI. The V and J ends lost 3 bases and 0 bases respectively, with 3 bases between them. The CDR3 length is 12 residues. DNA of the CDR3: TGTGCCAGCAGTGATATCTCCTACGAGCAGTACTTC. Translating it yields CASSDISYEQYF.

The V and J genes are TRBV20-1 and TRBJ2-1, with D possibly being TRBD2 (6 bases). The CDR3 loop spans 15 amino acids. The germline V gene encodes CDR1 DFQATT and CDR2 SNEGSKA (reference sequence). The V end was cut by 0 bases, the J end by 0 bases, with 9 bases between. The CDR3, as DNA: TGCAGTGCTAGAGAATCACTAGCCTCCTACAATGAGCAGTTCTTC. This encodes CSARESLASYNEQFF.

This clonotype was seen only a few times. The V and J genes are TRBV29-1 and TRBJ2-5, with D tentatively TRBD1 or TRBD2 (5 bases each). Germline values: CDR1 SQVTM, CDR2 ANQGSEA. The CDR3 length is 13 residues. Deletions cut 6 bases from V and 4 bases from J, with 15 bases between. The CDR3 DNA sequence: TGCAGCGTGGATGGGGGAGCTGGAGAGACCCAGTACTTC. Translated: CSVDGGAGETQYF. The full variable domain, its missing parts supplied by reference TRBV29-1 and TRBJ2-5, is SAVISQKPSRDICQRGTSLTIQCQVDSQVTMMFWYRQQPGQSLTLIATANQGSEATYESGFVIDKFPISRPNLTFSTLTVSNMSPEDSSIYLCSVDGGAGETQYFGPGTRLLVL.

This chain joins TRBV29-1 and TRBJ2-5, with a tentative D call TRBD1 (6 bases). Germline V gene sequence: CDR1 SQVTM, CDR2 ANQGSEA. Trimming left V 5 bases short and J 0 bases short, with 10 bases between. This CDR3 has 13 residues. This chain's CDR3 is CSVPGQYQETQYF. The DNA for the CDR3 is TGCAGCGTTCCCGGACAGTACCAAGAGACCCAGTACTTC.

As DNA, the CDR3 is TGTGCCAGCAGCGGGGGACAGGGGAACTATGGCTACACCTTC. Protein sequence: CASSGGQGNYGYTF. The genes are TRBV7-2 and TRBJ1-2; 10 bases are shared with TRBD1. This CDR3 comprises 14 residues. Per germline, CDR1 SGHTA and CDR2 FQGNSA. The ends lost 5 bases at V and 2 bases at J; junction bases unmatched: 2.

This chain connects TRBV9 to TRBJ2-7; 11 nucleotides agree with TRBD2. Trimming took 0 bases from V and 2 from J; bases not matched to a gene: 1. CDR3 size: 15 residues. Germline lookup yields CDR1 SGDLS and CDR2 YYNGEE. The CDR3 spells CASSVDSGGAYEQYF. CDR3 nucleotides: TGTGCCAGCAGCGTAGATAGCGGGGGGGCCTACGAGCAGTACTTC.

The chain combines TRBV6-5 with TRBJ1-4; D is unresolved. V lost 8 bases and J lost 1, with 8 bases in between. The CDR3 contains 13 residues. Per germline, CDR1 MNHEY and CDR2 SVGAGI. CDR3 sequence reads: CASAQITNEKLFF. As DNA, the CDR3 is TGTGCCAGCGCACAGATAACTAATGAAAAACTGTTTTTT.

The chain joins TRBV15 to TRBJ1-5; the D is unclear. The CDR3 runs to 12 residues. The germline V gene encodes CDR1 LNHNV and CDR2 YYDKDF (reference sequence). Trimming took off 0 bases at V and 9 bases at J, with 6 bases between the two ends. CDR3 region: CATSRDSGPQHF. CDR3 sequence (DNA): TGTGCCACCAGCAGAGATTCCGGGCCCCAGCATTTT.

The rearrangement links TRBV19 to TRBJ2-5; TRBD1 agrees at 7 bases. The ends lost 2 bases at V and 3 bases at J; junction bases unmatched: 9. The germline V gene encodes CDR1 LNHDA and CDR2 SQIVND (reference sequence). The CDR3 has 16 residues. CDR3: CASSITGPGTEETQYF. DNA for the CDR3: TGTGCCAGTAGTATAACCGGACCCGGGACAGAAGAGACCCAGTACTTC.

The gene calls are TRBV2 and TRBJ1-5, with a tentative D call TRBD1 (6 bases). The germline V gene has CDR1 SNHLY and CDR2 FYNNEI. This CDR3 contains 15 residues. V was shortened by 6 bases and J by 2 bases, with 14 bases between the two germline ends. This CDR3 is CASSSRGGGNQPQHF. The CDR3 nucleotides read TGTGCCAGCAGCTCCAGGGGAGGGGGCAATCAGCCCCAGCATTTT.

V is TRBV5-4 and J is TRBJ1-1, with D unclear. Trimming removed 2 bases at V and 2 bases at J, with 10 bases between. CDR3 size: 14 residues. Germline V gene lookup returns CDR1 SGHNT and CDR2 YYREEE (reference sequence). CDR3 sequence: CASSFAVENTEAFF. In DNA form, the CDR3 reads TGTGCCAGCAGCTTCGCGGTTGAAAACACTGAAGCTTTCTTT.

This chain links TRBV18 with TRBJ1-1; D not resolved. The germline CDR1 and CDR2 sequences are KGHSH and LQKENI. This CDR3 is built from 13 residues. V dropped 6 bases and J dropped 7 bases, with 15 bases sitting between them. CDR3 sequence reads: CASSFTPEGEAFF. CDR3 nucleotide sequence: TGTGCCAGCTCTTTTACCCCGGAGGGTGAAGCTTTCTTT.

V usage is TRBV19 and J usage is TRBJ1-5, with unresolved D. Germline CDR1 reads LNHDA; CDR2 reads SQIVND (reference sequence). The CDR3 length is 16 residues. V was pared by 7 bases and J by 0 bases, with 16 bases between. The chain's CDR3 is CASTNRPGYSNQPQHF. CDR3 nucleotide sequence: TGTGCCAGTACCAACAGACCGGGGTATAGCAATCAGCCCCAGCATTTT. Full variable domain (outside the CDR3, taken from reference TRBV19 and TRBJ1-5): DGGITQSPKYLFRKEGQNVTLSCEQNLNHDAMYWYRQDPGQGLRLIYYSQIVNDFQKGDIAEGYSVSREKKESFPLTVTSAQKNPTAFYLCASTNRPGYSNQPQHFGDGTRLSIL.

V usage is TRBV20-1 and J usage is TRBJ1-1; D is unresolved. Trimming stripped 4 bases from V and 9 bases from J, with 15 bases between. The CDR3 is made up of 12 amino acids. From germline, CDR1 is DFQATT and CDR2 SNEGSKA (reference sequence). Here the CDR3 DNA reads TGCAGTGCTACTATCTCCCCACTGAAAGCTTTCTTT. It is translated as CSATISPLKAFF.

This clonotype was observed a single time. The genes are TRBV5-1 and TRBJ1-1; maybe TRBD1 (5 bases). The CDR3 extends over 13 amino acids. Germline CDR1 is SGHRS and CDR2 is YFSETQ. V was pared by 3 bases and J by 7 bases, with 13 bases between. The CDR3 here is CASSSGQRNEAFF. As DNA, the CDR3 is TGCGCCAGCAGCTCCGGACAAAGGAATGAAGCTTTCTTT.

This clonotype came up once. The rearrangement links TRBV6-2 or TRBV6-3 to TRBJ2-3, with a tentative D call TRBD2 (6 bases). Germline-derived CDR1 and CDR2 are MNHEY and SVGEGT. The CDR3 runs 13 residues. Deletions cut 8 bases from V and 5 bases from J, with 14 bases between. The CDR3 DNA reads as TGTGCCAGCCGGGGGTTCGGAGAAGATACGCAGTATTTT. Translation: CASRGFGEDTQYF.